This T cell receptor (beta chain) is drawn from a study of T cell responses to AZD1222 COVID-19 vaccine. Study-level findings and limits: Unmutated variant regions are reportedly the target of nearly half of TCRs that are spike-specific. Just a handful of AZD1222 recipients tested seropositive at baseline. Spike-specific TCR breadth and depth rose after two AZD1222 doses.

The CDR3 extends over 15 amino acids. Germline CDR1 and CDR2: SGHTA and FQGNSA. The J segment lost 3 bases and the V segment lost 2 bases, leaving 6 bases of the junction unmatched. Profiled with immunoSEQ multiplex PCR; TCRdb holds only in-frame clones, not every one. The data hold roughly 140,000 clones, with about 90% observed a single time. As to this clone: What it recognizes is unknown.

This sequence originates from an adult who received the AZD1222 COVID-19 vaccine. This sequence joins TRBV7-2 and TRBJ2-7; TRBD1 aligns across 8 bases. Specimen: peripheral blood, collected 28 days after the second AZD1222 dose. CDR3 residues: CASSLRTGLFYEQYF. The CDR3 nucleotides are TGTGCCAGCAGCTTACGGACAGGGCTTTTCTACGAGCAGTACTTC.